The source of this T cell receptor (beta chain) is a study of identical twins. Trimming removed 0 bases from V and 0 bases from J, with 15 bases in between. Germline V gene data show CDR1 as SQVTM and CDR2 as ANQGSEA. The CDR3 is made up of 18 amino acids. This clonotype appeared many times. A single record per CDR3 protein comes from TCRdb applying MiXCR to the 5' RACE reads. The sample gives about 300,000 distinct CDR3 sequences, 12% of which show up once; about 7% is in the top ten. These same records also appear under a second study, on yellow fever vaccine responses in identical twins.

Source material: CD8+ T cells sorted from blood. This receptor was taken from a woman between 18 and 30 years old in good health. The J gene is TRBJ2-6, the V gene TRBV29-1, with TRBD2 as a possible D gene (6 bases). The CDR3 DNA sequence: TGCAGCGTTGAAGATCGGCGGGACTTCGGCTCTGGGGCCAACGTCCTGACTTTC. Protein sequence: CSVEDRRDFGSGANVLTF.